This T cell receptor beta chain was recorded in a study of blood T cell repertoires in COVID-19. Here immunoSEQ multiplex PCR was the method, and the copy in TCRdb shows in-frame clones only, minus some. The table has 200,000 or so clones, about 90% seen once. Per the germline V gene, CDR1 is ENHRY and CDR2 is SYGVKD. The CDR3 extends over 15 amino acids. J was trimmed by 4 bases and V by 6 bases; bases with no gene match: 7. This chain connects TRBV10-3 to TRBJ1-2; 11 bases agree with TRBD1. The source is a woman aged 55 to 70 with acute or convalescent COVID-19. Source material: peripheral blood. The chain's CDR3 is CAIRPGQGGGYGYTF. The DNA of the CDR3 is TGTGCCATCAGGCCGGGACAGGGGGGAGGCTATGGCTACACCTTC.